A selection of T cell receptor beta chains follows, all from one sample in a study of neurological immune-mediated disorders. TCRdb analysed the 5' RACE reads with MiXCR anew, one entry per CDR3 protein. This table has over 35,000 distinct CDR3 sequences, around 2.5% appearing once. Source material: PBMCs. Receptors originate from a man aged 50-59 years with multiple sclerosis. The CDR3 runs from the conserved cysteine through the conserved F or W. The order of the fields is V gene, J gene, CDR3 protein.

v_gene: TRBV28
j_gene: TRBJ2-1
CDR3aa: CASSLDPGAVDNEQFF

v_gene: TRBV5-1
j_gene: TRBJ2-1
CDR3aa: CASSFGLAAYNEQFF

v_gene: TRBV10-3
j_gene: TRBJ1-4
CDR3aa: CAISKSGDNEKLFF

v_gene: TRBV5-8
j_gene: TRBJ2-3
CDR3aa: CASLTTGGTDTQYF

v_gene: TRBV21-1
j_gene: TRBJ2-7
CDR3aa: CASIWWQVPYEQYF

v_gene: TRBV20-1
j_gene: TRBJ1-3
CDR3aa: CSARQVGNTIYF

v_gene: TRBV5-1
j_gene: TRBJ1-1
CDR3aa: CASSVSTGNTEAFF

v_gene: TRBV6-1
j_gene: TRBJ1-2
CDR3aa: CASRPMNYGYTF

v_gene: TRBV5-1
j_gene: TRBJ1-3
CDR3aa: CASSDLGSGNTIYF

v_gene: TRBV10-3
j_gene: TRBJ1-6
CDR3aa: CAISELDPGQGNSPLHF

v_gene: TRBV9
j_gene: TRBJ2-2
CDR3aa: CASSVEGQGGELFF

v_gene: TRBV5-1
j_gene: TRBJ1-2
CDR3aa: CASSQAPPEGNYGYTF

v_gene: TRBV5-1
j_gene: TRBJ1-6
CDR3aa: CASSVSQGANNSPLHF

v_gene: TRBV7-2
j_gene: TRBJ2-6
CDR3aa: CASSRMGVRGANVLTF

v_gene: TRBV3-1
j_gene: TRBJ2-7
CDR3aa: CASSPRDSYEQYF

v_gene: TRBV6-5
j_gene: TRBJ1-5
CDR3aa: CASSYVGPQGGNQPQHF

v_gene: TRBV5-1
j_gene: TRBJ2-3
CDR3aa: CASSFIGISTDTQYF

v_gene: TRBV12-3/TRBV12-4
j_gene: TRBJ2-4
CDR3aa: CASSLDRRAKKIQYF

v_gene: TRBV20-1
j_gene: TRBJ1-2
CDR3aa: CSAPWGATNYGYTF

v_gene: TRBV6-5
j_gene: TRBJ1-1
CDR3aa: CASSSRAWRTEAFF

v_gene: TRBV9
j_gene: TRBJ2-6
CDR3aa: CASSVSARSGANVLTF

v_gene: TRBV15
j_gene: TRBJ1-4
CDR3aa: CATSLLLGTNEKLFF

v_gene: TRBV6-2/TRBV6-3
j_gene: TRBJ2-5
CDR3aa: CASTYAGGREETQYF

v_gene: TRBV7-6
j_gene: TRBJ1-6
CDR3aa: CASSLEGDRGYSPLNF

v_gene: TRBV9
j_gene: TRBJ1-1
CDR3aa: CASSLRQGGEAFF

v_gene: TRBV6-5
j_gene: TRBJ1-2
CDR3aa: CASSYRTGVPFFGYTF

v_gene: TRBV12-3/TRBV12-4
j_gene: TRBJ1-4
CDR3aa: CASSPRDGNEKLFF

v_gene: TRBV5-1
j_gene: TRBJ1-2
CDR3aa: CASSPGQGYYGYTF

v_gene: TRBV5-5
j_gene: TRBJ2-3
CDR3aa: CASSLEADTQYF

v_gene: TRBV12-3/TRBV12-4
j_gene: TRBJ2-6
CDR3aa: CASSAPGTSSGANVLTF

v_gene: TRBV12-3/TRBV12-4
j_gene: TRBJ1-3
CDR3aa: CASRDSPRSGKTIYF

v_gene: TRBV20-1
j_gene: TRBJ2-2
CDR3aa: CSAARGTGELFF

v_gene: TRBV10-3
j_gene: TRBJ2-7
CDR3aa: CAISDWRGAGYEQYF

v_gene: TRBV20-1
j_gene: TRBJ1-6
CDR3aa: CSARQGARASPLHF

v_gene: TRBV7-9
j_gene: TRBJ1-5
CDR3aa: CASSLEGRPQHF

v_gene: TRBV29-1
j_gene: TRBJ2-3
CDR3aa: CSVEAYIRDDTQYF

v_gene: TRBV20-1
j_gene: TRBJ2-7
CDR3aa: CSARDGRGTYEQYF

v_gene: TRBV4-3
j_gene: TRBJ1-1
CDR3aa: CASSQEGADYTEAFF

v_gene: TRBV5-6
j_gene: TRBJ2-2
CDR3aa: CASSLVRRATGELFF

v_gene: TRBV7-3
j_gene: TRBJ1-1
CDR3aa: CASSLSLNPNTEAFF

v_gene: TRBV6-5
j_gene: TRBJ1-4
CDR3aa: CASSSGQGRNEKLFF

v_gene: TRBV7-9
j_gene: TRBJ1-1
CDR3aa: CASSQSGGYGTEAFF

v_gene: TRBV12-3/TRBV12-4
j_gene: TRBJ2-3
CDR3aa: CASSLTILSTDTQYF

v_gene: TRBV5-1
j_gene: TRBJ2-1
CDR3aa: CASSLQSAMANEQFF

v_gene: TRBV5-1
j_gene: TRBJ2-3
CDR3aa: CASSFGSSTDTQYF

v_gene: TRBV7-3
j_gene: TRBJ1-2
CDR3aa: CASSLTGSANYGYTF

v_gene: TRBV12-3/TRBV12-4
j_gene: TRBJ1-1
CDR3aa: CASSPERGRNTEAFF

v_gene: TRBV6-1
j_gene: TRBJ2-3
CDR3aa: CASSKGGSTDTQYF

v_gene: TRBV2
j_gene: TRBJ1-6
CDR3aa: CASRGSSSYNSPLHF

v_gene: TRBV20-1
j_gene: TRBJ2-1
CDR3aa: CSASEILVQFF

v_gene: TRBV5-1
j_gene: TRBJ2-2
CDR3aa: CASSPGRGTGELFF

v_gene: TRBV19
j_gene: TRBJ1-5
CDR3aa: CASSLTGESNQPQHF

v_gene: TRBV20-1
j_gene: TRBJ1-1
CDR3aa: CSARVLSAVSDFNTEAFF

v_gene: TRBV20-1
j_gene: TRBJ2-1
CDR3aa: CSARLGGGSDEQFF